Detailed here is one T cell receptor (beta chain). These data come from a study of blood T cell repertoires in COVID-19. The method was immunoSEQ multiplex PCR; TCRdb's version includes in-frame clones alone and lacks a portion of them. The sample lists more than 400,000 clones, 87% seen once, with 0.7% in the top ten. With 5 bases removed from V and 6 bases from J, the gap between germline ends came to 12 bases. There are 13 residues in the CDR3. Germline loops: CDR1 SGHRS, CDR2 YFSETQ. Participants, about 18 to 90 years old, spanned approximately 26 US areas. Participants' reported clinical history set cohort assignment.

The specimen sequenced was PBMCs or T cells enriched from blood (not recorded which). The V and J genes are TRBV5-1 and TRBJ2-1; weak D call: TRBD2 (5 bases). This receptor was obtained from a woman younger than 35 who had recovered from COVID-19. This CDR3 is CASSPGLPNEQFF. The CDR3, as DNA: TGCGCCAGCAGTCCCGGACTCCCCAATGAGCAGTTCTTC. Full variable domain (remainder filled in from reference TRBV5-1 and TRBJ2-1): KAGVTQTPRYLIKTRGQQVTLSCSPISGHRSVSWYQQTPGQGLQFLFEYFSETQRNKGNFPGRFSGRQFSNSRSEMNVSTLELGDSALYLCASSPGLPNEQFFGPGTRLTVL.